The rows below give T cell receptor beta chains drawn from one sample of a study of blood T cells in healthy people across ages. TCRdb redid the calling of the 5' RACE reads with MiXCR, one entry per CDR3 protein. The table has 700,000 to 850,000 distinct CDR3 sequences, approximately 35% seen once. The sequenced sample was blood. The receptors here all came from a young man in good health. Each CDR3 is given with its conserved first and last residue. The D gene is left open where the match is weak. A clone size is listed for some rows: how often the clone was seen (once, few, many), or a class if it is expanded.

CDR3nt: TGCAGTGCTGTGGACAGGGGGGGCACCGGGGAGCTGTTTTTT; CDR3aa: CSAVDRGGTGELFF; d_gene: TRBD1; j_gene: TRBJ2-2; abundance: NA; v_gene: TRBV20-1
CDR3nt: TGTGCCATCAGCGATAGGGTTCCCCAAGAGACCCAGTACTTC; CDR3aa: CAISDRVPQETQYF; d_gene: NA; j_gene: TRBJ2-5; abundance: NA; v_gene: TRBV10-3
CDR3nt: TGTGCCAGCAGTGTGGCACCGCCGGGGGCAGATACGCAGTATTTT; CDR3aa: CASSVAPPGADTQYF; d_gene: NA; j_gene: TRBJ2-3; abundance: NA; v_gene: TRBV2
CDR3nt: TGTGCCAACAGTTCCACAGGGGGATCCTACGAGCAGTACTTC; CDR3aa: CANSSTGGSYEQYF; d_gene: TRBD1; j_gene: TRBJ2-7; abundance: NA; v_gene: TRBV7-9
CDR3nt: TGTGCCAGCAGAGCGGGACGGTCGAGCGGGGAGCTGTTTTTT; CDR3aa: CASRAGRSSGELFF; d_gene: TRBD2; j_gene: TRBJ2-2; abundance: NA; v_gene: TRBV6-5
CDR3nt: TGCGCCAGCAGCCTGGACCAGGGCGTCTACGGCTACACCTTC; CDR3aa: CASSLDQGVYGYTF; d_gene: NA; j_gene: TRBJ1-2; abundance: NA; v_gene: TRBV5-1
CDR3nt: TGTGCCAGCAGGGGGACAGGGTCGTTTGAGACCCAGTACTTC; CDR3aa: CASRGTGSFETQYF; d_gene: TRBD1; j_gene: TRBJ2-5; abundance: NA; v_gene: TRBV12-3/TRBV12-4
CDR3nt: TGCGCCAGCAGCTTGGGCGATTCGGCAGATACGCAGTATTTT; CDR3aa: CASSLGDSADTQYF; d_gene: NA; j_gene: TRBJ2-3; abundance: NA; v_gene: TRBV5-1
CDR3nt: TGTGCCAGCAGCTTAGGCTGGGTGGATGAGCAGTTCTTC; CDR3aa: CASSLGWVDEQFF; d_gene: NA; j_gene: TRBJ2-1; abundance: NA; v_gene: TRBV7-3
CDR3nt: TGTGCCAGCAGTTACCCTGTGGCCCGAGGGGGTAGCGGGAGTTCCAGCTCCTACGAGCAGTACTTC; CDR3aa: CASSYPVARGGSGSSSSYEQYF; d_gene: TRBD2; j_gene: TRBJ2-7; abundance: NA; v_gene: TRBV6-2/TRBV6-3
CDR3nt: TGTGCCAGCGGCCCGGATGAGCAGTACTTC; CDR3aa: CASGPDEQYF; d_gene: NA; j_gene: TRBJ2-5; abundance: few; v_gene: TRBV28
CDR3nt: TGTGCCAGCAGTACGACTAGGGAGAGCACAGATACGCAGTATTTT; CDR3aa: CASSTTRESTDTQYF; d_gene: NA; j_gene: TRBJ2-3; abundance: NA; v_gene: TRBV6-6
CDR3nt: TGCAGTGCTACGGACAGGGGGCGCGCAGATACGCAGTATTTT; CDR3aa: CSATDRGRADTQYF; d_gene: TRBD1; j_gene: TRBJ2-3; abundance: few; v_gene: TRBV20-1
CDR3nt: TGTGCCAGCAGCTTTCCCCGCAGGGCAGGGGGCACTGAAGCTTTCTTT; CDR3aa: CASSFPRRAGGTEAFF; d_gene: TRBD1; j_gene: TRBJ1-1; abundance: few; v_gene: TRBV7-6
CDR3nt: TGCAGTGCTAGGGACGGGGCCCAGGGGGATACGCAGTATTTT; CDR3aa: CSARDGAQGDTQYF; d_gene: NA; j_gene: TRBJ2-3; abundance: few; v_gene: TRBV20-1
CDR3nt: TGTGCCAGCAGGTCCCCCAGGGGTGGGGGCACAGATACGCAGTATTTT; CDR3aa: CASRSPRGGGTDTQYF; d_gene: NA; j_gene: TRBJ2-3; abundance: few; v_gene: TRBV13
CDR3nt: TGTGCCAGCAGGGGGACCGCAGCCTCCTACGAGCAGTACTTC; CDR3aa: CASRGTAASYEQYF; d_gene: NA; j_gene: TRBJ2-7; abundance: many; v_gene: TRBV6-6
CDR3nt: TGTGCCAGCAGCTTAGGCTCCGGGACAATGAATATGCAGTATTTT; CDR3aa: CASSLGSGTMNMQYF; d_gene: NA; j_gene: TRBJ2-3; abundance: NA; v_gene: TRBV7-7
CDR3nt: TGTGCCAGCAGTCACGGTAGGAGGGGGGCAGTATACAATGAGCAGTTCTTC; CDR3aa: CASSHGRRGAVYNEQFF; d_gene: NA; j_gene: TRBJ2-1; abundance: few; v_gene: TRBV14
CDR3nt: TGTGCCAGCAGCCCCCCTAACTCCTACGAGCAGTACTTC; CDR3aa: CASSPPNSYEQYF; d_gene: NA; j_gene: TRBJ2-7; abundance: NA; v_gene: TRBV28
CDR3nt: TGTGCCAGCAGCCTTGACAGAGCCTATGGCTACACCTTC; CDR3aa: CASSLDRAYGYTF; d_gene: NA; j_gene: TRBJ1-2; abundance: many; v_gene: TRBV6-5
CDR3nt: TGTGCCAGCAGTTTTTTGGATGAAGCTTTCTTT; CDR3aa: CASSFLDEAFF; d_gene: NA; j_gene: TRBJ1-1; abundance: many; v_gene: TRBV12-3/TRBV12-4
CDR3nt: TGTGCCAGCAGTGTGACCAGGGCGAAGACCCAGTACTTC; CDR3aa: CASSVTRAKTQYF; d_gene: NA; j_gene: TRBJ2-5; abundance: NA; v_gene: TRBV12-3/TRBV12-4
CDR3nt: TGTGCCAGCAGCTTTCAGGATAATACGCAGTATTTT; CDR3aa: CASSFQDNTQYF; d_gene: NA; j_gene: TRBJ2-3; abundance: NA; v_gene: TRBV13
CDR3nt: TGTGCCAGCAGCCAAGCGGCAAGCTCCTACGAGCAGTACTTC; CDR3aa: CASSQAASSYEQYF; d_gene: NA; j_gene: TRBJ2-7; abundance: many; v_gene: TRBV3-1
CDR3nt: TGTGCCAGCAGACGGGGGGTACAAGAGACCCAGTACTTC; CDR3aa: CASRRGVQETQYF; d_gene: TRBD2; j_gene: TRBJ2-5; abundance: many; v_gene: TRBV12-3/TRBV12-4
CDR3nt: TGTGCCAGCAGCTGGACAGGACACGGGGATACGCAGTATTTT; CDR3aa: CASSWTGHGDTQYF; d_gene: TRBD1; j_gene: TRBJ2-3; abundance: few; v_gene: TRBV5-6
CDR3nt: TGCGCCAGCAGCTTGGGGGGACAGGACAATGAGCAGTTCTTC; CDR3aa: CASSLGGQDNEQFF; d_gene: TRBD1; j_gene: TRBJ2-1; abundance: NA; v_gene: TRBV5-1
CDR3nt: TGTGCCAGCAGCCAAGATACTAGCGGGACGGGGTCCCAGTACTTC; CDR3aa: CASSQDTSGTGSQYF; d_gene: TRBD2; j_gene: TRBJ2-7; abundance: NA; v_gene: TRBV4-2
CDR3nt: TGTGCCAGCAGCTCCCGAATGAGCTCCTACAATGAGCAGTTCTTC; CDR3aa: CASSSRMSSYNEQFF; d_gene: NA; j_gene: TRBJ2-1; abundance: NA; v_gene: TRBV7-7
CDR3nt: TGTGCCAGCAGCTTAGGAGACAGGAGGGCGAACATTCAGTACTTC; CDR3aa: CASSLGDRRANIQYF; d_gene: NA; j_gene: TRBJ2-4; abundance: NA; v_gene: TRBV11-3
CDR3nt: TGTGCCAGCAGCCGCGGCCGCGGGAATGAGCAGTTCTTC; CDR3aa: CASSRGRGNEQFF; d_gene: NA; j_gene: TRBJ2-1; abundance: NA; v_gene: TRBV7-2
CDR3nt: TGCAGTGTGGGACGGATGAACACTGAAGCTTTCTTT; CDR3aa: CSVGRMNTEAFF; d_gene: NA; j_gene: TRBJ1-1; abundance: many; v_gene: TRBV29-1